This T cell receptor (beta chain) was recorded in a study of molecular identifiers for immune sequencing clone quantification. Whole-study results and caveats: Single-cell amounts of spiked Jurkat TCR RNA were reportedly detectable among roughly 1 million naive cells. With a barcode shared among identical TCR molecules, highly expanded clone sizes could be underestimated.

This clonotype has more than one count but fewer than ten. Its specificity is unknown. TCRdb re-derived calls from the PCR reads in MiXCR, one entry per CDR3 protein. The sample comprises around 320,000 distinct CDR3 sequences, 24% of which are singletons, and about 0.71% rests with the top ten. V trimming: 7 bases; J trimming: 6 bases; junction bases outside the gene matches: 17. Germline CDR1 is SGHAT and CDR2 is FQNNGV. The CDR3 contains 16 residues. Sequenced: naive CD8+ T cells from blood, with Jurkat cell RNA spiked in. Regarding subset: FACS-sorted CD8+CD4-CCR7+CD45RA+ naive T cells. The sequence was collected from a human donor in good health. Some libraries in this study had Jurkat cell RNA spiked in. The chain couples TRBV11-2 to TRBJ2-5, with TRBD1 matching 7 bases. CDR3 sequence: CASTDAGTVLWKTQYF. In DNA form, the CDR3 reads TGTGCCAGCACCGACGCCGGGACAGTTCTGTGGAAGACCCAGTACTTC.